This TCR beta chain derives from a study of T-cell memory formation after mild COVID-19. Points from the study as a whole: Pre-infection memory harbored some responding clones, suggesting cross-reactive memory joined. Clonal second-wave expansions that peaked on day 37 had unconfirmed SARS-CoV-2 specificity.

Concerning this clonotype: The target antigen is unknown.

Via MiXCR, TCRdb re-called the 5' RACE reads, giving one row per CDR3 protein. The sample holds hundreds of thousands of distinct CDR3 sequences; roughly 15% are singletons and the top ten take approximately 25%. This CDR3 contains 13 residues. Trimming removed 5 bases from V and 8 bases from J; junction bases left unmatched: 8. CDR1 and CDR2 (germline): MNHEY, SVGEGT. Specimen: PBMCs or a T cell subset sorted from them (not recorded which). The rearrangement joins TRBV6-2 or TRBV6-3 to TRBJ2-7; 8 bases map to TRBD1. This sequence was found in a man aged 18 to 35 who had mild COVID-19 (a few samples of this study predate the infection). Cell type and time point are not known. The CDR3 nucleotides read TGTGCCAGCAGTACCGGACAGGGATCGCAGCAGTACTTC. Protein: CASSTGQGSQQYF.